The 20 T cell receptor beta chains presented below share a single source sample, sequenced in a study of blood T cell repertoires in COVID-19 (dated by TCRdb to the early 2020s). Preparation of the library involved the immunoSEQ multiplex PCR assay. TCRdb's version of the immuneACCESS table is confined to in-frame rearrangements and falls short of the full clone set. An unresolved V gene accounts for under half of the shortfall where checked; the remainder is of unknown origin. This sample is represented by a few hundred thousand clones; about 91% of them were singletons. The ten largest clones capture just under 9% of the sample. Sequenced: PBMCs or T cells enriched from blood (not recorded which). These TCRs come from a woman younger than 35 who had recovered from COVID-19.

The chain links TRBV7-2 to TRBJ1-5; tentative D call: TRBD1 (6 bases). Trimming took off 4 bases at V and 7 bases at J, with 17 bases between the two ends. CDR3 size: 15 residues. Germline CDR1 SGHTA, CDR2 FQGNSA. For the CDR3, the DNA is TGTGCCAGCAGCTACGTATACACAGGGAAACAGCCCCAGCATTTT. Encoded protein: CASSYVYTGKQPQHF.

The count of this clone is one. The CDR3 region has the DNA TGTGCCAGCAGTTCGCAGGGATCAAGGAATGGCTACACCTTC. This gives the protein CASSSQGSRNGYTF. The chain links TRBV27 to TRBJ1-2; a weak D match, TRBD1 (5 bases). Trimming removed 4 bases from V and 6 bases from J, with 15 bases in between. The CDR3 length is 14 residues. CDR1 and CDR2 (germline): MNHEY, SMNVEV (reference sequence).

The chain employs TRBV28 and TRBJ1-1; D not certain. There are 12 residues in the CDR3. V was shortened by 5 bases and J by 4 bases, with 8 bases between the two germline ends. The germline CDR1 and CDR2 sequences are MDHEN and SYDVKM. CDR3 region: CASSLDFTEAFF. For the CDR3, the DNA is TGTGCCAGCAGTCTTGACTTCACTGAAGCTTTCTTT.

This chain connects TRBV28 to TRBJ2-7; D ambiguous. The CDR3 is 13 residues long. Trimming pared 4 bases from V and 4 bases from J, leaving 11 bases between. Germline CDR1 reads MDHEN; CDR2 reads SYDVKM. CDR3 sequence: CASSYNPLYEQYF. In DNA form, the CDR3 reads TGTGCCAGCAGTTATAACCCGCTATACGAGCAGTACTTC.

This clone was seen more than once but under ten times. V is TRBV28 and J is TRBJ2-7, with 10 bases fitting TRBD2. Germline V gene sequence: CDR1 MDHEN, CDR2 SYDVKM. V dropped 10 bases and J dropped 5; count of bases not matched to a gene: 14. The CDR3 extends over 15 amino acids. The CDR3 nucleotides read TGTGCCACGAACAAACCGGGACTAGCGCTCGACGAGCAGTACTTC. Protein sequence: CATNKPGLALDEQYF.

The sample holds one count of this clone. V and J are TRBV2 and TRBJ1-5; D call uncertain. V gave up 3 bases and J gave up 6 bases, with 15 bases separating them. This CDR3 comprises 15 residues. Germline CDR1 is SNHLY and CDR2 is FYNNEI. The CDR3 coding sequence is TGTGCCAGCAGTGAGGGAGGCGGGGTAGGTCAGCCCCAGCATTTT. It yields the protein CASSEGGGVGQPQHF.

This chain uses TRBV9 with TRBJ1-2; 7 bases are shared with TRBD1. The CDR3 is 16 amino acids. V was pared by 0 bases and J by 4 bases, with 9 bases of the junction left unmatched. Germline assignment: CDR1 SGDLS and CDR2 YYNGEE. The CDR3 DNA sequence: TGTGCCAGCAGCGTAGATCCGAGGGACAGCGCCTATGGCTACACCTTC. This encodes CASSVDPRDSAYGYTF.

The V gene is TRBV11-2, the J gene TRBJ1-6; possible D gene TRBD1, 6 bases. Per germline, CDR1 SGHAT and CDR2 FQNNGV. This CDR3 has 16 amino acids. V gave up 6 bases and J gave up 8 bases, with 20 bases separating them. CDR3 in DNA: TGTGCCAGCAGGATGACAGGCCCCGGAGTTGATTCACCCCTCCACTTT. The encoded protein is CASRMTGPGVDSPLHF.

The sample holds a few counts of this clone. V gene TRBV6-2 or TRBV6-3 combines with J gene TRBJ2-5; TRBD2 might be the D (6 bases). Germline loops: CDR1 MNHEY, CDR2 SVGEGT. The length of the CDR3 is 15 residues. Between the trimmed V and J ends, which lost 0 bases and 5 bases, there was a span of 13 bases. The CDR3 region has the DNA TGTGCCAGCAGTTACTCTGGAGGGGCTAGTGAGACCCAGTACTTC. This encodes CASSYSGGASETQYF.

The chain's CDR3 is CASSTPFSSGRSYEQYF. The CDR3 coding sequence is TGTGCCAGCTCAACCCCGTTTTCTAGCGGGAGGTCCTACGAGCAGTACTTC. The chain employs TRBV18 and TRBJ2-7; 11 bases agree with TRBD2. The CDR3 runs to 17 residues. The V segment lost 5 bases and the J segment 1 base; nucleotides outside the gene matches: 10. Per germline, CDR1 KGHSH and CDR2 LQKENI.

The CDR3 spells CASRPDSTGTQHF. The CDR3 DNA follows: TGTGCCAGCAGACCCGACAGTACTGGGACCCAGCATTTT. The genes are TRBV6-5 and TRBJ1-5; TRBD1 is a possible D gene (5 bases). CDR1 and CDR2 from the germline V gene are MNHEY and SVGAGI. Trimming cost V 6 bases and J 11 bases, with 17 bases left between them. This CDR3 is 13 amino acids long.

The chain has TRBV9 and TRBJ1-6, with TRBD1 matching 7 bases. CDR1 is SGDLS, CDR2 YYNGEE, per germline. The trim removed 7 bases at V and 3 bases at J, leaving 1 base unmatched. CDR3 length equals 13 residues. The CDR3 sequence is CASGTDYNSPLHF. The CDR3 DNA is TGTGCCAGCGGGACAGACTATAATTCACCCCTCCACTTT.

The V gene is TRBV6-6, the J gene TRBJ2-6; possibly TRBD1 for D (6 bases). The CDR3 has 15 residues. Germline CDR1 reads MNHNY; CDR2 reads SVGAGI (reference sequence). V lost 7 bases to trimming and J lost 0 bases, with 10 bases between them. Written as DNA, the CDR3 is TGTGCCAGCACTATAGGGGGCTCTGGGGCCAACGTCCTGACTTTC. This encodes CASTIGGSGANVLTF.

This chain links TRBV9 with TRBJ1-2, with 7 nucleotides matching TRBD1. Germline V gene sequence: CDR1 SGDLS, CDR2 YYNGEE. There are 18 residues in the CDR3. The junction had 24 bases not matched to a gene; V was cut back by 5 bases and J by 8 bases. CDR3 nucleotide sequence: TGTGCCAGCAGGCAGCTAAGACAGGGTCCCCTATCGCTTAGCGGCTACACCTTC. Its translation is CASRQLRQGPLSLSGYTF.

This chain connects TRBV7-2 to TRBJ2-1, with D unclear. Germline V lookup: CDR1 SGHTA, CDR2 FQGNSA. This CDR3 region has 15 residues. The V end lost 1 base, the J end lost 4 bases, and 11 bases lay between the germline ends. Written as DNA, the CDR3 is TGTGCCAGCAGCTTAGAGTGGAGTCGATACAATGAGCAGTTCTTC. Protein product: CASSLEWSRYNEQFF.

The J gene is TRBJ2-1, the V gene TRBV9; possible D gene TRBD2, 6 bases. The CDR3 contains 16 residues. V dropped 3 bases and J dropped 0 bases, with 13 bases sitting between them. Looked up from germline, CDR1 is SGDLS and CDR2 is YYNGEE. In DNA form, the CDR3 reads TGTGCCAGCAGCGGCGCGGGACGTATCTCCTACAATGAGCAGTTCTTC. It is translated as CASSGAGRISYNEQFF.

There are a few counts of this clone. The CDR3 nucleotides read TGTGCCAGCAGCGGACTAGCGGCCTACAATGAGCAGTTCTTC. Amino acids: CASSGLAAYNEQFF. The V gene is TRBV9, the J gene TRBJ2-1, with TRBD2 matching over 9 bases. Germline V gene sequence: CDR1 SGDLS, CDR2 YYNGEE. This CDR3 comprises 14 residues. V shed 3 bases and J 2 bases; nucleotides not matched to a gene: 0.

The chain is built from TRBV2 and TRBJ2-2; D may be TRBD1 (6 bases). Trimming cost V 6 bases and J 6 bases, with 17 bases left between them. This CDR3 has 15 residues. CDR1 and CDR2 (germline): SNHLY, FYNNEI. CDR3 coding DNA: TGTGCCAGCAGCCAGAGGACAGTTTCTGCCGGGGAGCTGTTTTTT. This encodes CASSQRTVSAGELFF.

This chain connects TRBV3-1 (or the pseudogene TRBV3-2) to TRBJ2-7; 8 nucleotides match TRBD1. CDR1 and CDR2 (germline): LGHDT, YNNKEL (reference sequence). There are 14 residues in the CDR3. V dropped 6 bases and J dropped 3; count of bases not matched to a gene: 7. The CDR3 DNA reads TGTGCCAGCAGACACCGGACAGGGAGCTACGAGCAGTACTTC. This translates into CASRHRTGSYEQYF.

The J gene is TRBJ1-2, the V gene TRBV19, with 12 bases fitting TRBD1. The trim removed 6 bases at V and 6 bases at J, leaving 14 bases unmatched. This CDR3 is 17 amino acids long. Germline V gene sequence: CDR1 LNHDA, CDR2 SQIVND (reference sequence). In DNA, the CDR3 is TGTGCCAGTAGGCCGGGACAGGGGGCAACCCAGGGCCATGGCTACACCTTC. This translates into CASRPGQGATQGHGYTF. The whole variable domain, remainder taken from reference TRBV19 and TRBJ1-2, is DGGITQSPKYLFRKEGQNVTLSCEQNLNHDAMYWYRQDPGQGLRLIYYSQIVNDFQKGDIAEGYSVSREKKESFPLTVTSAQKNPTAFYLCASRPGQGATQGHGYTFGSGTRLTVV.